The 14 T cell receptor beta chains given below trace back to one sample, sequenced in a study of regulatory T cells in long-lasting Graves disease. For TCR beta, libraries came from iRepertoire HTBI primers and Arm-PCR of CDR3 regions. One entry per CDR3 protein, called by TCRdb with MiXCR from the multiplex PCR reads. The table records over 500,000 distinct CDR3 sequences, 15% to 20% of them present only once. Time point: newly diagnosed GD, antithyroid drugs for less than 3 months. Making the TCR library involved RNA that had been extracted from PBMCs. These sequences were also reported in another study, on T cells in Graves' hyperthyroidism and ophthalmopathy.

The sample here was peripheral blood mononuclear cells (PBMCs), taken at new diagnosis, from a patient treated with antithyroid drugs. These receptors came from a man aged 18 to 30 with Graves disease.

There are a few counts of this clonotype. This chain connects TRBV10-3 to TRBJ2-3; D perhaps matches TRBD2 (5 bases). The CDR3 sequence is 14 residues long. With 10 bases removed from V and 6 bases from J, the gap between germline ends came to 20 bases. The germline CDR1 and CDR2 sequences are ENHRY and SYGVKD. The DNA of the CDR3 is TGTGCCACACAGATGACAAGCCCGGGGGATACGCAGTATTTT. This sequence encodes CATQMTSPGDTQYF.

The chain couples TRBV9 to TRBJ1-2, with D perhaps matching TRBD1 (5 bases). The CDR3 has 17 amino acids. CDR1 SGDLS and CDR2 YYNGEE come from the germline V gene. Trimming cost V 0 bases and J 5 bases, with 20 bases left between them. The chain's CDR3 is CASSVAIGTVNSYGYTF. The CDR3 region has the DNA TGTGCCAGCAGCGTAGCCATTGGGACGGTGAATTCTTATGGCTACACCTTC.

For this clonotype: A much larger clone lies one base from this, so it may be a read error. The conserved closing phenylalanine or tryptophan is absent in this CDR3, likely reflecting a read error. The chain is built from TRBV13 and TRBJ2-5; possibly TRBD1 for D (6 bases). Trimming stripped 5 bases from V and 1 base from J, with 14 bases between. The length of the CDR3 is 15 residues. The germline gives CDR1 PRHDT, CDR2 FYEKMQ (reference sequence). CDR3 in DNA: TGTGCCAGCAGCACGCTGACAGGTTTCCAAGAGACCCAGTACCTC. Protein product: CASSTLTGFQETQYL.

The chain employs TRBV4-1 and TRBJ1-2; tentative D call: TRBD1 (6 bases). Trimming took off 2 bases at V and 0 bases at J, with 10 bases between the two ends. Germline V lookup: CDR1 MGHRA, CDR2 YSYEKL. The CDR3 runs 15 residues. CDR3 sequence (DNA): TGCGCCAGCAGCCAACAGGGGACCTCTAACTATGGCTACACCTTC. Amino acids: CASSQQGTSNYGYTF.

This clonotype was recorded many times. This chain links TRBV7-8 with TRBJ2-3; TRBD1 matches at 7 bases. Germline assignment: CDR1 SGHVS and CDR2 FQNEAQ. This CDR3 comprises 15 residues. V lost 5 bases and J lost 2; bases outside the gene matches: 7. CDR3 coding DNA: TGTGCCAGCAGCGTCATGACAGGGACCACAGATACGCAGTATTTT. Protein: CASSVMTGTTDTQYF. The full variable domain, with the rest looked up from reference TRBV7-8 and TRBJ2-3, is GAGVSQSPRYKVAKRGQDVALRCDPISGHVSLFWYQQALGQGPEFLTYFQNEAQLDKSGLPSDRFFAERPEGSVSTLKIQRTQQEDSAVYLCASSVMTGTTDTQYFGPGTRLTVL.

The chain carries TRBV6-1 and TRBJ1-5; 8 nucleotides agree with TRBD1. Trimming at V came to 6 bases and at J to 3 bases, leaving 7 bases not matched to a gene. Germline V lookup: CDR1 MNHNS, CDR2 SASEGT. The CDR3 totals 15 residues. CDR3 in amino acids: CASSPDRGYNQPQHF. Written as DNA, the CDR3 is TGTGCCAGCAGCCCAGACAGGGGTTACAATCAGCCCCAGCATTTT.

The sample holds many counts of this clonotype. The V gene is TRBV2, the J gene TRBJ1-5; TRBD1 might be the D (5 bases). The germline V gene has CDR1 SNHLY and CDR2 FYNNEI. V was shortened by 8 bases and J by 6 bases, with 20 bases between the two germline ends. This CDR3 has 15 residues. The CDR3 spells CASRDARGSGQPQHF. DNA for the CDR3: TGTGCCAGCCGGGACGCTCGAGGTTCGGGTCAGCCCCAGCATTTT.

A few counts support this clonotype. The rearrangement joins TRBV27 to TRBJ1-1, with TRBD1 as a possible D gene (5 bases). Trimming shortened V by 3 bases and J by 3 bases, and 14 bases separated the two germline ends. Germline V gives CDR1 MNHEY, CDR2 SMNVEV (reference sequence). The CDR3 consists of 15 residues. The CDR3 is CASSFGASGDTEAFF. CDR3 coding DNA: TGTGCCAGCAGTTTCGGGGCATCCGGGGACACTGAAGCTTTCTTT.

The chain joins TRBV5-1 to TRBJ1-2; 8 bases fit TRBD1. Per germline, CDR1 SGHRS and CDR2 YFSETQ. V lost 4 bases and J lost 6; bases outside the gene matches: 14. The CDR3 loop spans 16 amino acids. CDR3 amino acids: CASSPQGQGLINGYTF. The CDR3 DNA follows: TGCGCCAGCAGCCCGCAAGGACAGGGACTAATCAATGGCTACACCTTC.

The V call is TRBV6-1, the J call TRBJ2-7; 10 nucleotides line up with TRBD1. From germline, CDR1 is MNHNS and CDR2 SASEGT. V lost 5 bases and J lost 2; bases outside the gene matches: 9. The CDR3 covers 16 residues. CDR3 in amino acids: CASSTQTGGAPYEQYF. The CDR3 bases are TGTGCCAGCAGTACCCAGACAGGGGGCGCCCCCTACGAGCAGTACTTC.

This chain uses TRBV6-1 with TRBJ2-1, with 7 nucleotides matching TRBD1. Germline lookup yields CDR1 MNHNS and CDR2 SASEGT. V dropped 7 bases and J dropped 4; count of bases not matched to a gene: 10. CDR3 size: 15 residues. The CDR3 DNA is TGTGCCAGCATTACCCAGGGGGTACCGTACAATGAGCAGTTCTTC. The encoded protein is CASITQGVPYNEQFF.

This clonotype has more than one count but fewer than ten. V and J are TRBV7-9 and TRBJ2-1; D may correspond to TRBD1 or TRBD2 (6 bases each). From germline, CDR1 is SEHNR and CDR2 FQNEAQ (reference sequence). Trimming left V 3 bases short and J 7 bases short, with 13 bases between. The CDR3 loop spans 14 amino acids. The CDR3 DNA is TGTGCCAGCAGCTTCGGGGGCGGAAGGAATGAGCAGTTCTTC. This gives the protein CASSFGGGRNEQFF.

The CDR3 DNA reads TGTGCCTCCCCGGGGGGCCAGGGCTCTGGAAACACCATATATTTT. Its translation is CASPGGQGSGNTIYF. The V call is TRBV30, the J call TRBJ1-3, with a tentative D call TRBD1 (6 bases). Per germline, CDR1 GTSNPN and CDR2 SVGIG (reference sequence). Between the trimmed V and J ends, which lost 7 bases and 0 bases, there was a span of 16 bases. The CDR3 covers 15 residues.

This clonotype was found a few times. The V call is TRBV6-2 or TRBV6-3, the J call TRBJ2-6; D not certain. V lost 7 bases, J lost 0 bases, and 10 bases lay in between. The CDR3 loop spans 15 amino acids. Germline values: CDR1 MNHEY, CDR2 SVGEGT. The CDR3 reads CASNLLYSGANVLTF. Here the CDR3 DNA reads TGTGCCAGCAATTTACTCTACTCTGGGGCCAACGTCCTGACTTTC.